The T cell receptor (beta chain) described here comes from a study of cytomegalovirus exposure and HLA in healthy donors. Whole-study findings and limits: In a later analysis, a genetic analysis reported fewer productive-TCR N-insertions in an Asian-associated ancestry cluster than the cohort average. The study listed under 200 cytomegalovirus-associated TCR beta chains. A later analysis found common viral pathogens apparently linked to several of the most significant clusters.

Germline loops: CDR1 SNHLY, CDR2 FYNNEI. This CDR3 has 13 amino acids. Trimming left V 7 bases short and J 1 base short, with 8 bases between. A remark on this clone: The antigen remains undetermined.

The PCR was carried out with 60 Vbeta primers and 13 Jbeta primers. TCRdb's table, derived via immunoSEQ multiplex PCR, lists solely in-frame clones and lacks some. Altogether fewer than 200,000 clones are present, around three quarters being singletons, with the ten largest covering over 12%. This TCR derives from a woman aged 25 to 39 in good health and CMV-seropositive. Sequences were obtained from PBMCs. The gene calls are TRBV2 and TRBJ1-5; D is possibly TRBD1 (5 bases). The CDR3 coding sequence is TGTGCCAGCAAGGAGGGGAGCAATCAGCCCCAGCATTTT. It yields the protein CASKEGSNQPQHF.